The present entry profiles one T cell receptor (beta chain) with its context. The sample has other DNA sequences that encode this CDR3 too. The sample is drawn from a study of shared clonotypes between healthy human individuals. CD45RO-negative cells were positively selected for CCR7, leaving out terminally differentiated effector memory CD45RA+ cells. Sequenced by immunoSEQ multiplex PCR; TCRdb stores in-frame clones only, minus some. The sample holds some 2,000,000 clones, approximately 94% seen once. The V and J ends lost 5 bases and 3 bases, in that order; junction bases with no gene match: 3. Germline V lookup: CDR1 SGHTA, CDR2 FQGNSA. This CDR3 region has 13 residues.

The J gene is TRBJ2-7, the V gene TRBV7-2; 8 bases map to TRBD1. The sequence was collected from a man younger than 35 in good health. The sample taken for sequencing was naive CD8+ T cells sorted from blood. CDR3 in amino acids: CASSPGQGYEQYF. The CDR3 nucleotides are TGTGCCAGCAGCCCCGGACAGGGCTACGAGCAGTACTTC.